The source of this TCR beta chain is a study of blood T cell repertoires in COVID-19 (dated by TCRdb to the early 2020s). Background for the entire study: Samples from collaborators originated in the United States, Italy and Spain and spanned both the acute and convalescent phases of COVID-19. The dataset comprised deeply sampled blood TCRbeta repertoires from subjects exposed to, actively infected with, or recovered from COVID-19. Where HLA class I and class II types were available, the types were taken from metadata supplied by the sample provider, not from assay-based typing. Samples were obtained from the ongoing ImmuneRACE study (first 160 participants) and from approximately 1,200 subjects provided by 6 global collaborators. A de-identified subject ID, COVID-19 status, age in years and sex were almost always included in the sample metadata. The prospective study material was composed of cDNA or gDNA derived from T cells, B-cell-depleted T cells, or PBMCs. A freely available public database, intended as a resource for researchers studying the immune response to SARS-CoV-2, is where the repertoires were released.

A remark on this clone: Which antigen it targets is not known. No qualities accompany the bases; no much larger clone lies one base away.

Participants in the prospective study were aged roughly 18 to 100 years, lived in 20 to 25 United States geographic areas, and enrolled through a virtual design. To assign participants to cohorts, the prospective study relied on clinical history that participants themselves reported in a screening survey and a study questionnaire. In the prospective study, whole blood, serum and a nasopharyngeal or oropharyngeal swab were collected from each participant by mobile phlebotomists. Additional blood draws and questionnaires over an approximately two-month period could optionally be provided by prospective study participants. Blood samples from the prospective study were shipped frozen or at room temperature prior to DNA extraction. The germline V gene encodes CDR1 WSHSY and CDR2 SAAADI. The CDR3 starts with the cysteine, ends with the phenylalanine, and has 14 residues. Of all the DNA, just the CDR3 is kept, 42 bases in frame from base 1. At the junction V is shortened by 2 bases and J by 0 bases, with 5 bases in between.

TCRbeta CDR3 regions were amplified from genomic DNA using the immunoSEQ Assay, a bias-controlled multiplex PCR. The study's processing was this. Nucleated cell counts per sample were estimated from amplification of reference gene primers within the assay. To quantify the absolute abundance of each unique TCRbeta CDR3 rearrangement, sequence reads were collapsed and filtered. For each sample, productive Simpson clonality was calculated by taking the square root of Simpson's diversity index across productive rearrangements. TCRdb limited this immuneACCESS table to in-frame rearrangements with V and J called. A share of clones is missing; checked studies link under half to unresolved V genes, and the rest is unexplained. The V and J calls and clone size were taken over from that table, and D and trimming were inferred from the DNA. The sample table holds 200,000 to 250,000 clones, of which more than 70% were seen once. The ten largest make up 7% to 8.5% of the sample.

Overall study results and their limits: How much clinical and demographic metadata was included differed by source and by participant, and the metadata was provided uncurated.

The TCR originated in a woman in her 40s with acute COVID-19. The sequenced sample consisted of PBMCs or T cells enriched from blood (not recorded which). The chain joins TRBV10-2 to TRBJ1-3, with no D gene named confidently. The DNA sequence is TGCGCCAGCAGTGAGGTGTACTCTGGAAACACCATATATTTT. Its product reads: CASSEVYSGNTIYF.